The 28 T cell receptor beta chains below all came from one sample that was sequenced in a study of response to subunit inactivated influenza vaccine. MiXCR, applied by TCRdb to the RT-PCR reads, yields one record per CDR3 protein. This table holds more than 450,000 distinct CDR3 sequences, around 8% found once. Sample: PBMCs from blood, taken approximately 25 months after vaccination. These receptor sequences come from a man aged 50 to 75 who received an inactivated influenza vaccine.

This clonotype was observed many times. In DNA, the CDR3 is TGTGCCAGCGTCAACGCATATGGGGAGCTGTTTTTT. It codes for CASVNAYGELFF. This rearrangement joins TRBV6-5 to TRBJ2-2; D is uncertain. The V end was cut by 8 bases, the J end by 8 bases, with 12 bases between. Germline CDR1 is MNHEY and CDR2 is SVGAGI. There are 12 residues in the CDR3.

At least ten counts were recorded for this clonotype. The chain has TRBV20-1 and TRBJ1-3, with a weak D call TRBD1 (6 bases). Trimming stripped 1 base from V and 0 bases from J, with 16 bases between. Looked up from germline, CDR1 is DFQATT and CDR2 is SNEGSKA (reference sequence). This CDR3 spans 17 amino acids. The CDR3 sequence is CSARGSGQRFSGNTIYF. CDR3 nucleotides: TGCAGTGCTAGAGGTAGCGGACAGAGATTCTCTGGAAACACCATATATTTT.

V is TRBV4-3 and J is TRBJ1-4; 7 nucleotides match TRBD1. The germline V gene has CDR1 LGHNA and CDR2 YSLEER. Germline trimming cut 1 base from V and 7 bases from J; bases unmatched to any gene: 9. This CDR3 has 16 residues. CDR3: CASSQGAKGAGEKLFF. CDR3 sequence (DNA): TGCGCCAGCAGCCAAGGAGCGAAGGGGGCGGGTGAAAAACTGTTTTTT.

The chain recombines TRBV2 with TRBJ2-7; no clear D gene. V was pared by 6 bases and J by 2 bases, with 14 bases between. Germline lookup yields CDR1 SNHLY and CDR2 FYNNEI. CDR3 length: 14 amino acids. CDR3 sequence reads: CASRPYEATYEQYF. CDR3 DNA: TGTGCCAGCAGGCCGTACGAGGCGACCTACGAGCAGTACTTC.

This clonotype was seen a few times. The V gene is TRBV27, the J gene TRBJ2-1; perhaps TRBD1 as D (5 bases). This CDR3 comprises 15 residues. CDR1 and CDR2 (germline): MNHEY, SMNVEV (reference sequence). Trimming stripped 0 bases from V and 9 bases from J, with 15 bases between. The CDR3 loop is CASSLSAGLQGEQFF. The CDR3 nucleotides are TGTGCCAGCAGTTTATCGGCAGGTCTTCAGGGTGAGCAGTTCTTC.

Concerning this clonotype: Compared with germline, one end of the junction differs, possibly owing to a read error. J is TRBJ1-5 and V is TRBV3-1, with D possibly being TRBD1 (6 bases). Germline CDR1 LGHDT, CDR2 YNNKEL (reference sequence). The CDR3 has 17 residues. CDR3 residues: CACSQGQGSFGNQPQHF. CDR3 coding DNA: TGTGCCTGCAGCCAAGGCCAGGGGAGTTTCGGAAATCAGCCCCAGCATTTT. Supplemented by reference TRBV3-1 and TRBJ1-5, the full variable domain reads DTAVSQTPKYLVTQMGNDKSIKCEQNLGHDTMYWYKQDSKKFLKIMFSYNNKELIINETVPNRFSPKSPDKAHLNLHINSLELGDSAVYFCACSQGQGSFGNQPQHFGDGTRLSIL.

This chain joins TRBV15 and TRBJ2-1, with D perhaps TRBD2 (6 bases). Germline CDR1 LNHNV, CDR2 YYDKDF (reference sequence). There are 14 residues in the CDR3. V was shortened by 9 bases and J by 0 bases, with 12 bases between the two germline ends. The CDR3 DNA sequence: TGTGCCACTACCCGGGACTTCTCCTACAATGAGCAGTTCTTC. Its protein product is CATTRDFSYNEQFF.

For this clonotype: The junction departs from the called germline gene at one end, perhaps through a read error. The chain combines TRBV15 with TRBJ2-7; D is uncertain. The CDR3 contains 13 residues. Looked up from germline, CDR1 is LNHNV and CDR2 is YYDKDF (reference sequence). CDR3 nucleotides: TGTGCCACCAGCAGAGATAAGGGCTTCGAGCGGTACTTC. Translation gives CATSRDKGFERYF.

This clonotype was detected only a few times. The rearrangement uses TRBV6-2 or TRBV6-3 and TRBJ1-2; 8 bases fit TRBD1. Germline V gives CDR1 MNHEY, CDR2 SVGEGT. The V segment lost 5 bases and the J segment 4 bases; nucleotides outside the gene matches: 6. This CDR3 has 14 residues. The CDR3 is CASSGQGGSYGYTF. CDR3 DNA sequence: TGTGCCAGCAGTGGACAGGGCGGTTCCTATGGCTACACCTTC.

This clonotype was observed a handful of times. CDR3 sequence (DNA): TGTGCCTGGAGTCTCGGACTAGTTCCCTACGAGCAGTACTTC. Protein: CAWSLGLVPYEQYF. The chain is built from TRBV30 and TRBJ2-7; 7 bases line up with TRBD2. V gave up 2 bases and J gave up 2 bases; unmatched junction bases: 6. Germline CDR1 reads GTSNPN; CDR2 reads SVGIG (reference sequence). The CDR3 has 14 residues.

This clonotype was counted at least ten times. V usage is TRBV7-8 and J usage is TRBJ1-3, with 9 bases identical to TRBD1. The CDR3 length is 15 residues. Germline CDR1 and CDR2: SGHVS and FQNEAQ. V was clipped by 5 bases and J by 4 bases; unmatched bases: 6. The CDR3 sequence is CASSIQGARGNTIYF. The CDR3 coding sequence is TGTGCCAGCAGCATACAGGGGGCGCGGGGAAACACCATATATTTT.

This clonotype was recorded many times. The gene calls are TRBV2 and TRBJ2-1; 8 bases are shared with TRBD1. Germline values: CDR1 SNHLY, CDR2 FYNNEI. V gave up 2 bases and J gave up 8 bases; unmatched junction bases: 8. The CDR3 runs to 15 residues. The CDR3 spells CASSEPSGGNDEQFF. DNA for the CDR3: TGTGCCAGCAGTGAACCGTCAGGGGGCAACGATGAGCAGTTCTTC. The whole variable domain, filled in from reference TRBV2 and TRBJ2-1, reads EPEVTQTPSHQVTQMGQEVILRCVPISNHLYFYWYRQILGQKVEFLVSFYNNEISEKSEIFDDQFSVERPDGSNFTLKIRSTKLEDSAMYFCASSEPSGGNDEQFFGPGTRLTVL.

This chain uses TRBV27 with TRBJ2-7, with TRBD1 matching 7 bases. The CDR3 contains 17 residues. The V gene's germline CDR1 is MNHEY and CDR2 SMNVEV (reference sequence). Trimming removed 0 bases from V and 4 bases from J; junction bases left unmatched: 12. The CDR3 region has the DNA TGTGCCAGCAGTTTATCAGTAGGACAGGCCGTCATATACGAGCAGTACTTC. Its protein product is CASSLSVGQAVIYEQYF.

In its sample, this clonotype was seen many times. CDR3 nucleotide sequence: TGTGCCAGCAGCCCCATCGGGACAGCAATAAATGAAAAACTGTTTTTT. Protein sequence: CASSPIGTAINEKLFF. J is TRBJ1-4 and V is TRBV14, with 7 bases that match TRBD1. In germline, CDR1 is SGHDN, CDR2 FVKESK. This CDR3 is 16 amino acids long. After removal of 4 bases from V and 5 bases from J, the junction contained 10 bases not matched to a gene.

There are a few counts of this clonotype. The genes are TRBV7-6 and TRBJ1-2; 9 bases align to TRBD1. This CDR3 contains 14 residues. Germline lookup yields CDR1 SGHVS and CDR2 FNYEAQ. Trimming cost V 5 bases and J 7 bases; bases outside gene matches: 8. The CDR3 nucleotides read TGTGCCAGCAGCCCCCGGGACAGGGAAAGTGGCTACACCTTC. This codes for CASSPRDRESGYTF.

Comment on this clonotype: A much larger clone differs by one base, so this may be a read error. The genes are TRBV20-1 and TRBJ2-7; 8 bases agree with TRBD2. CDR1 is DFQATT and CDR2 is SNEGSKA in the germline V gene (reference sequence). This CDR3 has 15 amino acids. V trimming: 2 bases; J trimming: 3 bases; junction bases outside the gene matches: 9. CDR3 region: CSARPDGRAFYEQYF. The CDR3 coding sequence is TGCAGTGCTAGACCCGACGGGAGGGCGTTCTACGAGCAGTACTTC.

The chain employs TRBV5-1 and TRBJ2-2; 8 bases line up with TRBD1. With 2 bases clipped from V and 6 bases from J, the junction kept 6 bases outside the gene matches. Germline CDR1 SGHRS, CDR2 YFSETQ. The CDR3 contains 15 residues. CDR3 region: CASSFGQGRSGELFF. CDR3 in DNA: TGCGCCAGCAGCTTCGGACAGGGAAGGTCCGGGGAGCTGTTTTTT.

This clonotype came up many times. CDR3 amino acids: CSASSTYEQYF. For the CDR3, the DNA is TGCAGCGCCTCCTCAACCTACGAGCAGTACTTC. This sequence joins TRBV29-1 and TRBJ2-7; D remains unclear. Germline loops: CDR1 SQVTM, CDR2 ANQGSEA. The ends were cut back, 7 bases at V and 2 bases at J, with 9 bases in the middle. CDR3 length: 11 residues.

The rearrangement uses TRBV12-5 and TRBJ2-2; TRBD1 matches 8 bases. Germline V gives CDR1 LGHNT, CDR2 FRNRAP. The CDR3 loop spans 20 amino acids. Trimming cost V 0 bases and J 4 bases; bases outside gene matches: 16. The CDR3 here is CASGLVRPIRQGARTGELFF. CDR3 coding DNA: TGTGCTAGTGGTTTGGTACGTCCCATCCGGCAGGGGGCCCGCACCGGGGAGCTGTTTTTT.

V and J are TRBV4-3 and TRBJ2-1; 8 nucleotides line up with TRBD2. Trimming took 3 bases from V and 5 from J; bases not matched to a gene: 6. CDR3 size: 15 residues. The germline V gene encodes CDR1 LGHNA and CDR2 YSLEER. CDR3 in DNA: TGCGCCAGCAGCCAGAGCGGGAGAGTCAACAATGAGCAGTTCTTC. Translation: CASSQSGRVNNEQFF.

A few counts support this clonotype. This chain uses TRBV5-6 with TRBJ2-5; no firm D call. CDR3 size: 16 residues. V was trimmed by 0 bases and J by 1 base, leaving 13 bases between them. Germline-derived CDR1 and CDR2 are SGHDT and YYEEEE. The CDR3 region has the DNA TGTGCCAGCAGCTTGGTTATTGGCTTGGGCCAAGAGACCCAGTACTTC. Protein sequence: CASSLVIGLGQETQYF.

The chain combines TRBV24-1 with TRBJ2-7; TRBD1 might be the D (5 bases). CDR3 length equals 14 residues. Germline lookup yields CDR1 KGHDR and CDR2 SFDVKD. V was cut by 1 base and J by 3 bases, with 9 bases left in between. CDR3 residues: CATSDLGADYEQYF. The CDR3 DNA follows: TGTGCCACCAGTGATTTAGGGGCAGACTACGAGCAGTACTTC.

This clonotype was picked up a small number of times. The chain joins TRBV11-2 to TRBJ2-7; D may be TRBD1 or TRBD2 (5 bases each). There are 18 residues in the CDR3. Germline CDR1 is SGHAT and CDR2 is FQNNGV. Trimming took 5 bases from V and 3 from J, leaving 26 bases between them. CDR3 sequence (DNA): TGTGCCAGCAGCCCTAGCCCAGGGATAGAGCGGAACTACTACGAGCAGTACTTC. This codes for CASSPSPGIERNYYEQYF.

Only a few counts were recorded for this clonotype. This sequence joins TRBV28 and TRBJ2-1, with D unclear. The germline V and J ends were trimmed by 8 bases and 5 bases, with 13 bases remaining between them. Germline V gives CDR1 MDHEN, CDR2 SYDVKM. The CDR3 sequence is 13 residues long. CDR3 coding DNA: TGTGCCAGCCGGCGGAACCAGAACAATGAGCAGTTCTTC. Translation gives CASRRNQNNEQFF.

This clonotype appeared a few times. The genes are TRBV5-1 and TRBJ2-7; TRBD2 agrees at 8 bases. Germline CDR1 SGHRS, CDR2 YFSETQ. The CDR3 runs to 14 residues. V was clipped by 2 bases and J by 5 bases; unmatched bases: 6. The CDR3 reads CASSFGSGMHEQYF. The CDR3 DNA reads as TGCGCCAGCAGCTTTGGTAGCGGGATGCACGAGCAGTACTTC.

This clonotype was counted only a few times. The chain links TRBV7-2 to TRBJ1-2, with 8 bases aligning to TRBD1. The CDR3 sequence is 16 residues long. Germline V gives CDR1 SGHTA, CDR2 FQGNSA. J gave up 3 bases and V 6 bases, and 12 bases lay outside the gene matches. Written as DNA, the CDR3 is TGTGCCAGCAGTTCTGGGACAGGTGGGGGGGACTATGGCTACACCTTC. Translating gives CASSSGTGGGDYGYTF. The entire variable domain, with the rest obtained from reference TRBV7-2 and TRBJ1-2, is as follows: GAGVSQSPSNKVTEKGKDVELRCDPISGHTALYWYRQSLGQGLEFLIYFQGNSAPDKSGLPSDRFSAERTGGSVSTLTIQRTQQEDSAVYLCASSSGTGGGDYGYTFGSGTRLTVV.

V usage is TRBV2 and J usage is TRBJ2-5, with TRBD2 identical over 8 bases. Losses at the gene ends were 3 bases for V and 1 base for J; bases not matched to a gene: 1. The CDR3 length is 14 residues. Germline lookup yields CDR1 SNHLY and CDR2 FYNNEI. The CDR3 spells CASSEGLGQETQYF. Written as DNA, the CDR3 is TGTGCCAGCAGTGAGGGACTAGGCCAAGAGACCCAGTACTTC. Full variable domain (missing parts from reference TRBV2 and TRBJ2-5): EPEVTQTPSHQVTQMGQEVILRCVPISNHLYFYWYRQILGQKVEFLVSFYNNEISEKSEIFDDQFSVERPDGSNFTLKIRSTKLEDSAMYFCASSEGLGQETQYFGPGTRLLVL.

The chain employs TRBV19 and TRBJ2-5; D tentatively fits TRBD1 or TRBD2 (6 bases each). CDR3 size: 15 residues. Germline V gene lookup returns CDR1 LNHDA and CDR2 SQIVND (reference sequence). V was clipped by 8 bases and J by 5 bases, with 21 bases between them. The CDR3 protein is CASRGGTSVRETQYF. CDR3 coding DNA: TGTGCCAGTCGCGGCGGGACAAGCGTCCGTGAGACCCAGTACTTC.